What follows are 13 T cell receptor beta chains derived from one specimen sequenced in a study of T cells in Graves' hyperthyroidism and ophthalmopathy. Amplification targeted TCR beta CDR3 regions from RNA transcripts. When the TCR CDR3 underwent first-round RT-PCR, the HTBI primer set was used. TCRdb processed the multiplex PCR reads anew with MiXCR; each CDR3 protein has one entry. The sample holds 450,000 to 600,000 distinct CDR3 sequences, about 20% seen once. Sequencing was carried out using blood. These receptors came from a middle-aged man with Graves' ophthalmopathy.

This clonotype was counted only a few times. The chain has TRBV4-3 and TRBJ2-3, with unresolved D. Germline V gene lookup returns CDR1 LGHNA and CDR2 YSLEER. The V and J ends lost 1 base and 4 bases respectively, with 9 bases between them. CDR3 length equals 14 residues. CDR3: CASSQVVRSDTQYF. CDR3 nucleotide sequence: TGCGCCAGCAGCCAAGTAGTTAGGTCAGATACGCAGTATTTT.

CDR3 sequence: CSVLNPAWTEAFF. The CDR3 nucleotides read TGCAGCGTTTTAAATCCCGCGTGGACTGAAGCTTTCTTT. The chain combines TRBV29-1 with TRBJ1-1; D not resolved. Trimming took 5 bases from V and 5 from J, leaving 15 bases between them. Germline CDR1 SQVTM, CDR2 ANQGSEA. The CDR3 has 13 amino acids.

This rearrangement joins TRBV5-1 to TRBJ2-3, with D unclear. The CDR3 totals 15 residues. Germline V gene data show CDR1 as SGHRS and CDR2 as YFSETQ. V was pared by 3 bases and J by 1 base, with 12 bases between. The CDR3 sequence: CASSSRPSGTDTQYF. CDR3 DNA: TGCGCCAGCAGCTCCAGACCGTCAGGCACAGATACGCAGTATTTT.

This clonotype came up many times. J is TRBJ2-1 and V is TRBV7-8; 7 positions match TRBD1. This CDR3 spans 14 amino acids. The V gene's germline CDR1 is SGHVS and CDR2 FQNEAQ. Unmatched junction bases numbered 7, after V lost 7 bases and J lost 4 bases. Written as DNA, the CDR3 is TGTGCCAGCACCCCCGGGACAGAATACAATGAGCAGTTCTTC. Translated: CASTPGTEYNEQFF.

This clonotype was seen more than once but under ten times. This chain joins TRBV5-1 and TRBJ2-4, with 7 bases identical to TRBD1. The CDR3 is made up of 15 amino acids. V gave up 0 bases and J gave up 1 base; unmatched junction bases: 1. The germline V gene encodes CDR1 SGHRS and CDR2 YFSETQ. The CDR3 reads CASSLEGAAKNIQYF. CDR3 in DNA: TGCGCCAGCAGCTTGGAGGGGGCTGCCAAAAACATTCAGTACTTC.

This clonotype was counted at least ten times. The CDR3 loop is CASSRAFEETQYF. The CDR3 coding sequence is TGTGCCAGCTCACGCGCCTTTGAAGAGACCCAGTACTTC. This chain uses TRBV18 with TRBJ2-5, with D uncertain. The CDR3 spans 13 residues. V lost 4 bases, J lost 3 bases, and 9 bases lay in between. The germline CDR1 and CDR2 sequences are KGHSH and LQKENI.

Points on this clonotype: This may be a read error: a much more frequent sequence differs by one nucleotide. This chain uses TRBV27 with TRBJ1-2; D remains ambiguous. CDR1 and CDR2 (germline): MNHEY, SMNVEV (reference sequence). This CDR3 spans 16 amino acids. Between the trimmed V and J ends, which lost 3 bases and 8 bases, there was a span of 22 bases. CDR3 protein: CASSFVGRNPGSGYTF. The CDR3 DNA follows: TGTGCCAGCAGTTTTGTGGGCCGAAACCCCGGGTCAGGCTACACCTTC.

In its sample, this clonotype was seen many times. This chain joins TRBV7-8 and TRBJ1-2; no reliable D call. The germline V gene has CDR1 SGHVS and CDR2 FQNEAQ. Trimming removed 3 bases at V and 6 bases at J, with 14 bases between. This CDR3 has 14 amino acids. CDR3 protein: CASSFLGGRDGYTF. The DNA of the CDR3 is TGTGCCAGCAGCTTCCTGGGAGGTCGCGATGGCTACACCTTC.

This clonotype has a count of ten or more. This sequence joins TRBV18 and TRBJ2-5, with TRBD2 identical over 7 bases. The CDR3 has 16 residues. The V and J ends lost 6 bases and 0 bases, in that order; junction bases with no gene match: 10. Germline V gene sequence: CDR1 KGHSH, CDR2 LQKENI. CDR3 nucleotides: TGTGCCAGCTCCACCTCAGCGGGGACGTACCAAGAGACCCAGTACTTC. As protein: CASSTSAGTYQETQYF.

This clonotype showed up just a few times. The germline gene is not matched at one end of the junction; a read error may be the cause. The genes are TRBV30 and TRBJ1-2; D may be TRBD1 (5 bases). CDR3 length equals 11 residues. CDR1 and CDR2 (germline): GTSNPN, SVGIG (reference sequence). Here the CDR3 DNA reads TGTGCCCGGAGTGCAGGGAACGGCTACACCTTC. This codes for CARSAGNGYTF.

In its sample, this clonotype was seen many times. The rearrangement links TRBV6-2 or TRBV6-3 to TRBJ1-1; 7 bases are a match to TRBD1. Germline V gene data show CDR1 as MNHEY and CDR2 as SVGEGT. After removal of 4 bases from V and 1 base from J, the junction contained 6 bases not matched to a gene. This CDR3 is built from 15 residues. CDR3 in DNA: TGTGCCAGCAGTTTACGGGACAGCGCGAACACTGAAGCTTTCTTT. Translated: CASSLRDSANTEAFF.

At least ten counts were recorded for this clonotype. This rearrangement joins TRBV3-1 to TRBJ1-1, with D perhaps TRBD1 (5 bases). Trimming took off 0 bases at V and 4 bases at J, with 15 bases between the two ends. Germline CDR1 and CDR2: LGHDT and YNNKEL (reference sequence). This CDR3 is 16 amino acids long. CDR3 region: CASSQDRGKPITEAFF. CDR3 coding DNA: TGTGCCAGCAGCCAAGATCGGGGGAAACCGATCACTGAAGCTTTCTTT.

This clonotype was detected a few times. The V and J genes are TRBV30 and TRBJ2-3, with 10 nucleotides matching TRBD2. V trimming: 1 base; J trimming: 3 bases; junction bases outside the gene matches: 4. Germline CDR1 and CDR2: GTSNPN and SVGIG (reference sequence). The CDR3 loop spans 15 amino acids. This CDR3 reads CAWSGLAGGTDTQYF. CDR3 bases: TGTGCCTGGAGTGGACTAGCGGGTGGGACAGATACGCAGTATTTT.